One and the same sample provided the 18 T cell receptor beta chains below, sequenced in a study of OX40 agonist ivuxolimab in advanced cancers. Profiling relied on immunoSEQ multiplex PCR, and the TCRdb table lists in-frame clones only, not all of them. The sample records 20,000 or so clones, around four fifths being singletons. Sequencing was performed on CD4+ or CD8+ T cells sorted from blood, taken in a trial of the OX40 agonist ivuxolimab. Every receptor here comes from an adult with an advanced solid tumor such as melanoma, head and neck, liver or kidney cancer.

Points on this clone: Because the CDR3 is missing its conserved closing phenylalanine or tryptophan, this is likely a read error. The CDR3 region is CASARLGGQSDTQYL. The CDR3 coding sequence is TGTGCCAGCGCGCGGCTGGGGGGGCAATCAGATACGCAGTATCTT. This chain links TRBV6-1 with TRBJ2-3, with D maybe TRBD2 (7 bases). There are 15 residues in the CDR3. Germline values: CDR1 MNHNS, CDR2 SASEGT. V lost 8 bases and J 4 bases, leaving 19 bases between the germline ends.

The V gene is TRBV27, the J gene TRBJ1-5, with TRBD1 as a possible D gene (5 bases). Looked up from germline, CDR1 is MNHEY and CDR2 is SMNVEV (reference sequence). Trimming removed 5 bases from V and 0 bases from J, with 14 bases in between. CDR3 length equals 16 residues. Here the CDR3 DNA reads TGTGCCAGCAGTCTCCGGGGGGGAAGTAGCAATCAGCCCCAGCATTTT. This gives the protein CASSLRGGSSNQPQHF.

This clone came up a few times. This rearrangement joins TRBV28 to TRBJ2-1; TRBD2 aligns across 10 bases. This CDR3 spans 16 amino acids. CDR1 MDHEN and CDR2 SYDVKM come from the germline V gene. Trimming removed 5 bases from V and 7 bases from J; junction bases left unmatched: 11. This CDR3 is CASSPPSSGSSNEQFF. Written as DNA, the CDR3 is TGTGCCAGCAGTCCCCCCTCTAGCGGGAGTTCAAATGAGCAGTTCTTC.

In nucleotides, the CDR3 is TGTGCCAGCAGTCGTCAGGGGACACACTCCTACGAGCAGTACTTC. Translating it yields CASSRQGTHSYEQYF. This chain links TRBV6-5 with TRBJ2-7; D perhaps matches TRBD1 (6 bases). There are 15 residues in the CDR3. V gave up 5 bases and J gave up 0 bases, with 14 bases separating them. Germline values: CDR1 MNHEY, CDR2 SVGAGI.

The CDR3 reads CASSAGGSSYNEQFF. The CDR3 nucleotides are TGTGCCAGCAGCGCAGGGGGCAGCTCCTACAATGAGCAGTTCTTC. The chain carries TRBV9 and TRBJ2-1; 8 bases line up with TRBD1. With V trimmed by 3 bases and J by 0 bases, 2 bases remained unmatched. The CDR3 extends over 15 amino acids. Germline-derived CDR1 and CDR2 are SGDLS and YYNGEE. Filled out from reference TRBV9 and TRBJ2-1, the complete variable domain reads DSGVTQTPKHLITATGQRVTLRCSPRSGDLSVYWYQQSLDQGLQFLIQYYNGEERAKGNILERFSAQQFPDLHSELNLSSLELGDSALYFCASSAGGSSYNEQFFGPGTRLTVL.

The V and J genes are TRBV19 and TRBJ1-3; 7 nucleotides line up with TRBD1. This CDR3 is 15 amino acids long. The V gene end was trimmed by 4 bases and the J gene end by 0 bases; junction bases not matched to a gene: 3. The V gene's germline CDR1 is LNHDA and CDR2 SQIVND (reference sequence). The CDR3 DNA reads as TGTGCCAGTAGTAGCAGGGGGTACTCTGGAAACACCATATATTTT. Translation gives CASSSRGYSGNTIYF.

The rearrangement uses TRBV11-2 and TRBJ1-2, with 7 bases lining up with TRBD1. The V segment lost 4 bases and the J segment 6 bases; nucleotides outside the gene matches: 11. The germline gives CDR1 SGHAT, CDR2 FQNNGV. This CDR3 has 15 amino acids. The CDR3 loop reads CASSSLNRGGDGYTF. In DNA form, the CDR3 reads TGTGCCAGCAGCTCCCTGAACAGGGGAGGAGATGGCTACACCTTC.

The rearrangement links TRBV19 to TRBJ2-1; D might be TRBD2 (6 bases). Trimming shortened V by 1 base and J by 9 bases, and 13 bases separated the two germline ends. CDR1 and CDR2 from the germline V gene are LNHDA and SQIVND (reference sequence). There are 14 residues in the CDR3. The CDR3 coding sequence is TGTGCCAGTAGTATAGCCCGGGGGACGGGTGAGCAGTTCTTC. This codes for CASSIARGTGEQFF.

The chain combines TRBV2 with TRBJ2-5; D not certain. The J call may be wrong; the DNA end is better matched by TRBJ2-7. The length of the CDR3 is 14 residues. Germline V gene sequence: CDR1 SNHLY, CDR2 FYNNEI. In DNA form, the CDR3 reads TGTGCCAGCCAGGCCCTCAGGACCTCCTACGAGCAGTACTTC. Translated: CASQALRTSYEQYF.

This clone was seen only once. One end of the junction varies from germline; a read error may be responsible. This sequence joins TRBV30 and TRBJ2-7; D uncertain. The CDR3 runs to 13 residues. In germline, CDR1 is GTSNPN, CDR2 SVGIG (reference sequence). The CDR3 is CAWSSEFGHHGTF. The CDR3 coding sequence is TGTGCCTGGAGTTCGGAGTTCGGGCACCATGGAACCTTC. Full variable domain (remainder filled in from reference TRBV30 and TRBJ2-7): SQTIHQWPATLVQPVGSPLSLECTVEGTSNPNLYWYRQAAGRGLQLLFYSVGIGQISSEVPQNLSASRPQDRQFILSSKKLLLSDSGFYLCAWSSEFGHHGTFGPGTRLTVT.

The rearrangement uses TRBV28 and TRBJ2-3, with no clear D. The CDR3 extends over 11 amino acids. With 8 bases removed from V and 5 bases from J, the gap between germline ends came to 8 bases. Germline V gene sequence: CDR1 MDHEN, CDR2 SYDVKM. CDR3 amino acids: CASGPGDTQYF. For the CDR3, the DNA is TGTGCCAGCGGCCCGGGAGATACGCAGTATTTT.

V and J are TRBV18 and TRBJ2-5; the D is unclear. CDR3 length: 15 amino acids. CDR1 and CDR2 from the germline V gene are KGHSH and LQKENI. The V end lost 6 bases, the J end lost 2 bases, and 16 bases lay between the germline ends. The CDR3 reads CASSPGRVWQETQYF. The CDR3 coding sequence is TGTGCCAGCTCCCCCGGAAGGGTGTGGCAAGAGACCCAGTACTTC. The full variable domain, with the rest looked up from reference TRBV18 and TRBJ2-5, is NAGVMQNPRHLVRRRGQEARLRCSPMKGHSHVYWYRQLPEEGLKFMVYLQKENIIDESGMPKERFSAEFPKEGPSILRIQQVVRGDSAAYFCASSPGRVWQETQYFGPGTRLLVL.

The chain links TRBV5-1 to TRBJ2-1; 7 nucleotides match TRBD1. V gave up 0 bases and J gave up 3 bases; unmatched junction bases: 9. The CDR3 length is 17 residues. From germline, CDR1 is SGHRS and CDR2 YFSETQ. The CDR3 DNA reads TGCGCCAGCAGCTTGGAGCCCCCGGGACAGAACTACAATGAGCAGTTCTTC. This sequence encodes CASSLEPPGQNYNEQFF.

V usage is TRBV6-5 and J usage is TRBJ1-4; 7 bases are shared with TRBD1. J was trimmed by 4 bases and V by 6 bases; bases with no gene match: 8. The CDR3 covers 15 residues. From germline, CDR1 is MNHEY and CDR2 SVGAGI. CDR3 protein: CASSPRDRVNEKLFF. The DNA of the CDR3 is TGTGCCAGCAGCCCCCGCGACAGGGTTAATGAAAAACTGTTTTTT.

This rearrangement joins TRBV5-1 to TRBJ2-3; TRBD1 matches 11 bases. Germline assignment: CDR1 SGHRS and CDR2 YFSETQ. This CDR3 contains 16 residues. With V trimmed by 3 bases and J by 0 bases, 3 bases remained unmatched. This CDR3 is CASSSGQGASTDTQYF. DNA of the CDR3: TGCGCCAGCAGCTCCGGACAGGGGGCGAGCACAGATACGCAGTATTTT.

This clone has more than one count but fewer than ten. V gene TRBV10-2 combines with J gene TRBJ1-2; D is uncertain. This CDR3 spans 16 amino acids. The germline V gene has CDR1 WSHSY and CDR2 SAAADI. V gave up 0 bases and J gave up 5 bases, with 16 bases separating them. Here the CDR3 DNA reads TGCGCCAGCAGTGAGTCCACAACGGTCCGGTGGTATGGCTACACCTTC. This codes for CASSESTTVRWYGYTF.

The CDR3 DNA is TGTGCCAGCTCACCCGAGGGGTGGGCGAGCAATCAGCCCCAGCATTTT. It specifies CASSPEGWASNQPQHF. The genes are TRBV18 and TRBJ1-5, with a tentative D call TRBD1 (5 bases). Germline V gene sequence: CDR1 KGHSH, CDR2 LQKENI. The CDR3 totals 16 residues. V was cut by 3 bases and J by 1 base, with 13 bases left in between.

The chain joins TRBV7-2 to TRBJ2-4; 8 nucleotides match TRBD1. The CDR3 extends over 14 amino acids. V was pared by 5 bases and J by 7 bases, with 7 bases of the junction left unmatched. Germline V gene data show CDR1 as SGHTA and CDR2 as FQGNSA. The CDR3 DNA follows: TGTGCCAGCAGCGCGGACAGGGCCGGGAACATTCAGTACTTC. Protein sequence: CASSADRAGNIQYF.